This TCR beta chain was recorded in a study of regulatory T cells in long-lasting Graves disease. V dropped 8 bases and J dropped 5; count of bases not matched to a gene: 6. This CDR3 spans 14 amino acids. This clonotype was found a few times. Time point here: newly diagnosed GD, antithyroid drugs for less than 3 months. Generation of the TCR library employed RNA extracted from PBMCs. Combining iRepertoire HTBI primers with Arm-PCR of CDR3 regions, the authors built TCR beta libraries. MiXCR was run by TCRdb on the multiplex PCR reads, yielding one entry per CDR3 protein. The data show about 530,000 distinct CDR3 sequences, roughly a sixth seen once. Separately, the same data were catalogued under a study of T cells in Graves' hyperthyroidism and ophthalmopathy.

V gene TRBV12-3 or TRBV12-4 combines with J gene TRBJ2-7, with TRBD2 matching over 13 bases. Sequences were derived from peripheral blood mononuclear cells (PBMCs), sampled at new diagnosis, from a patient treated with antithyroid drugs. The sequence was obtained from a middle-aged woman with Graves disease. The CDR3 spells CASRTSGGSHEQYF. The CDR3 bases are TGTGCCAGCCGGACTAGCGGGGGTTCCCACGAGCAGTACTTC.